This T cell receptor beta chain was sequenced in a study of OX40 agonist ivuxolimab in advanced cancers. Across the study: A mean age of roughly 60 years, range about 20 to 90, was recorded, and approximately 85% were male.

The method was immunoSEQ multiplex PCR; TCRdb's version includes in-frame clones alone and lacks a portion of them. The sample gives about 50,000 clones, 85% to 90% of which show up once; 0.75% to 0.9% is in the top ten. The origin of this receptor is an adult with an advanced solid tumor such as melanoma, head and neck, liver or kidney cancer. This material consisted of CD4+ or CD8+ T cells sorted from blood, taken in a trial of the OX40 agonist ivuxolimab.

The CDR3, as DNA: TGCGCCAGCAGCCAGCTTCCAAGCGGGTCATACAATGAGCAGTTCTTC. This encodes CASSQLPSGSYNEQFF. The chain has TRBV5-1 and TRBJ2-1; a weak D match, TRBD2 (6 bases). CDR1 is SGHRS and CDR2 is YFSETQ in the germline V gene. The CDR3 contains 16 residues. V was trimmed by 4 bases and J by 4 bases, leaving 18 bases between them.